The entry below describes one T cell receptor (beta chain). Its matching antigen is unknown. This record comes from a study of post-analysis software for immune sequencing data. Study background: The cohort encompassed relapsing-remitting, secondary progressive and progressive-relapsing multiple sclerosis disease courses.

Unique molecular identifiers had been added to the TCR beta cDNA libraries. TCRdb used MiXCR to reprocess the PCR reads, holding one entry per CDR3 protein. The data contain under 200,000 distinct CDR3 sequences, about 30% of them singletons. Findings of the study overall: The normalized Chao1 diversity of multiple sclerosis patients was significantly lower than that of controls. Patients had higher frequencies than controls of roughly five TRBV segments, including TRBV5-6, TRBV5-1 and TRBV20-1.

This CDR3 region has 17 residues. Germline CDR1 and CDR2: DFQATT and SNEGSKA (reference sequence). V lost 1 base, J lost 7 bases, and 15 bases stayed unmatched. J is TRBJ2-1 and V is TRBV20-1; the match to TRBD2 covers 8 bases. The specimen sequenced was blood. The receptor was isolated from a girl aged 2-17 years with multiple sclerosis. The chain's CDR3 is CSARAVVLAGGDNEQFF. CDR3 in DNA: TGCAGTGCTAGAGCAGTCGTGCTAGCGGGTGGGGATAATGAGCAGTTCTTC.